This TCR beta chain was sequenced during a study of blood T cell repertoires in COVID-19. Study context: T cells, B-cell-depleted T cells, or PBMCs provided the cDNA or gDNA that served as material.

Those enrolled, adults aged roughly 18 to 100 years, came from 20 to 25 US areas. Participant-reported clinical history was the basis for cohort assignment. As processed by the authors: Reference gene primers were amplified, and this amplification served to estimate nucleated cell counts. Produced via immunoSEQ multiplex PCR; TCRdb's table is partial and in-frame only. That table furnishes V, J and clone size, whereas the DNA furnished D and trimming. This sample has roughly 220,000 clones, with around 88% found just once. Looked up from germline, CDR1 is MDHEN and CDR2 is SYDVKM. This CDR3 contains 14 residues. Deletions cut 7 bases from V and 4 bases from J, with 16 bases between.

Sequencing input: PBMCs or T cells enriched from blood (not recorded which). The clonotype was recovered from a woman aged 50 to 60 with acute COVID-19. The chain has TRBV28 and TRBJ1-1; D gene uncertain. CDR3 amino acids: CASTPPARLTEAFF. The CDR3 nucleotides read TGTGCCAGCACCCCCCCGGCCAGACTCACTGAAGCTTTCTTT.